The 30 T cell receptor beta chains in this list originate from one sample, sequenced in a study of T cell clonality in common variable immunodeficiency. Data came from immunoSEQ multiplex PCR; TCRdb stores just in-frame clones and leaves some out. This sample carries just under 20,000 clones, none of them present only once. Overall study results and limits: In common variable immunodeficiency, TCR beta chains reportedly carried fewer deletions and N-nucleotide insertions.

No antigens are known for them. Input material: peripheral blood mononuclear cells. The receptors were sampled from a human donor with common variable immunodeficiency.

As to this clone: Read coverage stops 3 residues before the CDR3 terminus; the germline J gene supplies the remainder. The chain recombines TRBV18 with TRBJ1-3; possible D gene TRBD1, 5 bases. Trimming took off 3 bases at V and 1 base at J, with 13 bases between the two ends. This CDR3 contains 16 residues. Germline CDR1 is KGHSH and CDR2 is LQKENI. The part of the CDR3 DNA that was read is TGTGCCAGCTCACCGGCGGGGCAGGGATCTGGAAACACC. Residues: CASSPAGQGSGNT. Given in full, the CDR3 is CASSPAGQGSGNTIYF.

This clone was counted many times. The read falls 3 residues short of the CDR3 end, and the missing part is taken from the germline J gene. The chain joins TRBV4-1 to TRBJ2-1; D is undetermined. Deletions cut 3 bases from V and 9 bases from J, with 9 bases between. The CDR3 has 12 amino acids. Germline V CDR1 and CDR2: MGHRA, YSYEKL. CDR3 loop: CASSQNLGEQFF. The sequenced CDR3 bases are TGCGCCAGCAGCCAGAACCTAGGTGAG.

This clone was seen ten or more times. The observed sequence ends 3 residues before the CDR3 terminus, with the missing tail filled in from the germline J gene. The chain employs TRBV19 and TRBJ2-2; 15 bases fit TRBD2. The CDR3 length is 17 residues. Germline-derived CDR1 and CDR2 are LNHDA and SQIVND (reference sequence). J lost 1 base, V lost 7 bases, and 4 bases had no gene match. CDR3 DNA (partial): TGTGCCAGTACCACGGGACTAGCGGGAGGGAACACCGGGGAG. This translates into CASTTGLAGGNTGE. The entire CDR3 protein reads CASTTGLAGGNTGELFF.

This clone came up many times. The read ends 3 residues early relative to the CDR3; the germline J gene fills the gap. The chain joins TRBV2 to TRBJ2-5; 10 bases agree with TRBD1. Germline values: CDR1 SNHLY, CDR2 FYNNEI. This CDR3 region has 14 residues. The V and J ends lost 6 bases and 2 bases, in that order; junction bases with no gene match: 3. The CDR3 sequence is CASSGTGDQETQYF. The part of the CDR3 DNA that was read is TGTGCCAGCAGCGGGACAGGGGATCAAGAGACC.

This clone occurred many times. The CDR3 loop reads CASSPSGGTQYF. The CDR3 DNA, read in part, is TGTGCCAGCAGCCCGTCCGGTGGGACC. The chain links TRBV13 to TRBJ2-5; D remains ambiguous. The read falls 3 residues short of the CDR3 end, and the missing part is taken from the germline J gene. V lost 5 bases and J lost 7, with 11 bases in between. CDR1 and CDR2 from the germline V gene are PRHDT and FYEKMQ (reference sequence). This CDR3 is 12 amino acids long.

This clone appeared a few times. The read is 3 residues too short to cover the CDR3 end, so that end is filled in from the germline J gene. V and J are TRBV30 and TRBJ2-1; the match to TRBD1 covers 7 bases. Germline loops: CDR1 GTSNPN, CDR2 SVGIG (reference sequence). The junction had 3 bases not matched to a gene; V was cut back by 7 bases and J by 3 bases. This CDR3 comprises 12 residues. The sequenced part of the CDR3 DNA is TGTGCCTCCCGGGACAGCTACAATGAG. Protein product: CASRDSYNE. The full CDR3 protein reads CASRDSYNEQFF.

This clone appeared many times. The read halts 3 residues ahead of the CDR3 end, with the missing end drawn from the germline J gene. The rearrangement uses TRBV2 and TRBJ1-2, with TRBD1 identical over 10 bases. V lost 6 bases, J lost 2 bases, and 9 bases stayed unmatched. The CDR3 is 16 residues long. Germline values: CDR1 SNHLY, CDR2 FYNNEI. CDR3 DNA (partial): TGTGCCAGCAGCGGGCCAAGGGGACAGGGGAACTATGGC. This sequence encodes CASSGPRGQGNYG. The full CDR3 sequence reads CASSGPRGQGNYGYTF.

This clone was observed many times. The read finishes 3 residues shy of the CDR3 end, and the germline J gene is used to complete it. V usage is TRBV20-1 and J usage is TRBJ2-1, with TRBD2 identical over 7 bases. CDR1 and CDR2 (germline): DFQATT, SNEGSKA (reference sequence). V shed 4 bases, J shed 5 bases, and the junction held 8 bases outside the gene matches. The CDR3 is made up of 14 amino acids. The CDR3 is CSATLAASDNEQFF. CDR3 bases read: TGCAGTGCTACCCTAGCGGCATCCGACAATGAG.

This clone occurred many times. The read stops 3 residues short of the end of the CDR3; the missing end is completed from the germline J gene. This rearrangement joins TRBV7-2 to TRBJ1-1, with 7 nucleotides matching TRBD1. The CDR3 consists of 15 residues. After removal of 2 bases from V and 4 bases from J, the junction contained 7 bases not matched to a gene. The germline V gene encodes CDR1 SGHTA and CDR2 FQGNSA. CDR3: CASSLRPQGGTEAFF. CDR3 bases read: TGTGCCAGCAGCTTAAGGCCCCAGGGGGGCACTGAA.

In its sample, this clone ranks as medium-sized. The sequence runs out 3 residues before the end of the CDR3; the remainder is reconstructed from the germline J gene. The chain carries TRBV15 and TRBJ2-4; D may correspond to TRBD1 or TRBD2 (6 bases each). V was shortened by 0 bases and J by 3 bases, with 27 bases between the two germline ends. Germline V CDR1 and CDR2: LNHNV, YYDKDF (reference sequence). This CDR3 contains 21 residues. CDR3 DNA, as far as it was read: TGTGCCACCAGCAGAGATCGAGCTACCCAGGGGAGTCGGGGAGGCAAAAACATT. It codes for CATSRDRATQGSRGGKNI. The whole CDR3 reads CATSRDRATQGSRGGKNIQYF.

This clone is labeled medium-sized. The observed sequence ends 3 residues before the CDR3 terminus, with the missing tail filled in from the germline J gene. The V call is TRBV19, the J call TRBJ1-1; D unclear. The CDR3 totals 10 residues. V was shortened by 7 bases and J by 4 bases, with 4 bases between the two germline ends. The V gene's germline CDR1 is LNHDA and CDR2 SQIVND (reference sequence). CDR3 in amino acids: CASTGTEAFF. Incomplete CDR3 DNA: TGTGCCAGTACCGGCACTGAA.

This clone has just a few counts. The CDR3 end lies 3 residues beyond the end of the read and is filled in from the germline J gene. This rearrangement joins TRBV4-2 to TRBJ2-7; 7 nucleotides agree with TRBD2. Per the germline V gene, CDR1 is LGHNA and CDR2 is YNFKEQ. This CDR3 region has 16 residues. V gave up 0 bases and J gave up 6 bases; unmatched junction bases: 11. The CDR3 sequence: CASSQDPLAEWGEQYF. CDR3 DNA (partial): TGTGCCAGCAGCCAAGATCCGCTAGCGGAGTGGGGCGAG.

This clone has only a few counts. The read ends 3 residues early relative to the CDR3; the germline J gene fills the gap. The chain recombines TRBV7-9 with TRBJ2-7; D unresolved. Per the germline V gene, CDR1 is SEHNR and CDR2 is FQNEAQ (reference sequence). V was shortened by 5 bases and J by 3 bases, with 11 bases between the two germline ends. CDR3 length equals 13 residues. The CDR3 is CASSPPRNYEQYF. The CDR3 DNA, read in part, is TGTGCCAGCAGCCCCCCGCGGAACTACGAG.

This clone was recorded many times. The CDR3 extends 3 residues past the end of the read, so its final part is completed from the germline J gene. The chain couples TRBV30 to TRBJ2-7; 8 bases line up with TRBD1. V lost 3 bases and J lost 3; bases outside the gene matches: 10. This CDR3 has 15 residues. Looked up from germline, CDR1 is GTSNPN and CDR2 is SVGIG (reference sequence). The CDR3 protein is CAWRRSGTGLYEQYF. The DNA read from the CDR3 is TGTGCCTGGAGGAGATCCGGGACAGGCCTCTACGAG.

In its sample, this clone was seen many times. The read finishes 3 residues shy of the CDR3 end, and the germline J gene is used to complete it. This rearrangement joins TRBV19 to TRBJ2-7; D unclear. This CDR3 contains 12 residues. Per germline, CDR1 LNHDA and CDR2 SQIVND (reference sequence). The V end was cut by 8 bases, the J end by 2 bases, with 10 bases between. CDR3 DNA (partial): TGTGCCAGTGCCACTATACCCTACGAG. Translated, it gives CASATIPYE. The complete CDR3 sequence is CASATIPYEQYF.

This clone was picked up many times. The CDR3 goes on 3 residues after the read ends, and that part is filled in from the germline J gene. The chain recombines TRBV7-8 with TRBJ2-7; TRBD2 matches at 12 bases. The junction had 10 bases not matched to a gene; V was cut back by 1 base and J by 6 bases. The CDR3 spans 17 residues. Germline CDR1 reads SGHVS; CDR2 reads FQNEAQ. The CDR3 here is CASSLESTSGRVGEQYF. CDR3 DNA, as far as it was read: TGTGCCAGCAGCTTAGAATCGACTAGCGGGAGAGTAGGCGAG. Full variable domain (missing parts from reference TRBV7-8 and TRBJ2-7): GAGVSQSPRYKVAKRGQDVALRCDPISGHVSLFWYQQALGQGPEFLTYFQNEAQLDKSGLPSDRFFAERPEGSVSTLKIQRTQQEDSAVYLCASSLESTSGRVGEQYFGPGTRLTVT.

This clone was seen more than once but under ten times. Coverage ceases 3 residues before the CDR3 finishes, and the germline J gene fills in the end. This chain connects TRBV30 to TRBJ1-3; D perhaps matches TRBD1 (5 bases). CDR3 length: 14 residues. The V and J ends lost 0 bases and 2 bases respectively, with 8 bases between them. Germline values: CDR1 GTSNPN, CDR2 SVGIG (reference sequence). The CDR3: CAWSVKGTGNTIYF. CDR3 DNA, as far as it was read: TGTGCCTGGAGTGTAAAGGGGACTGGAAACACC.

This clone was recorded at least ten times. The read ends 3 residues before the CDR3 terminus; that terminus is restored from the germline J gene. This chain connects TRBV19 to TRBJ1-2; the match to TRBD1 covers 7 bases. The CDR3 runs 16 residues. Germline V gene sequence: CDR1 LNHDA, CDR2 SQIVND (reference sequence). The trim removed 3 bases at V and 2 bases at J, leaving 9 bases unmatched. The CDR3 DNA, read in part, is TGTGCCAGTAGTATCGGAGGGACAGCAAACAACTATGGC. It yields the protein CASSIGGTANNYG. From start to end, the CDR3 is CASSIGGTANNYGYTF.

This clone was picked up many times. With the read ending 3 residues before the CDR3 end, the germline J gene is used to fill in that end. The chain couples TRBV2 to TRBJ2-7, with TRBD2 identical over 14 bases. The CDR3 totals 14 residues. CDR1 is SNHLY and CDR2 is FYNNEI in the germline V gene. J lost 6 bases, V lost 6 bases, and 4 bases had no gene match. This CDR3 is CASRTSGRGGEQYF. CDR3 DNA, as far as it was read: TGTGCCAGCAGGACTAGCGGGAGGGGGGGCGAG. Drawing the rest from reference TRBV2 and TRBJ2-7, the complete variable domain is EPEVTQTPSHQVTQMGQEVILRCVPISNHLYFYWYRQILGQKVEFLVSFYNNEISEKSEIFDDQFSVERPDGSNFTLKIRSTKLEDSAMYFCASRTSGRGGEQYFGPGTRLTVT.

At least ten counts were recorded for this clone. The read ends 3 residues early relative to the CDR3; the germline J gene fills the gap. This chain links TRBV19 with TRBJ2-1; 9 positions agree with TRBD2. J lost 4 bases, V lost 7 bases, and 14 bases had no gene match. Germline lookup yields CDR1 LNHDA and CDR2 SQIVND (reference sequence). The CDR3 is made up of 17 amino acids. The chain's CDR3 is CASIPSVMLAGYNEQFF. The DNA read from the CDR3 is TGTGCCAGTATCCCTTCCGTTATGCTAGCGGGGTACAATGAG.

This clone was detected a few times. The CDR3 end is not reached by the read, which stops 3 residues before it; the germline J gene fills it in. The J gene is TRBJ1-4, the V gene TRBV5-1; perhaps TRBD1 as D (5 bases). V lost 0 bases and J 5 bases, leaving 17 bases between the germline ends. Looked up from germline, CDR1 is SGHRS and CDR2 is YFSETQ. The length of the CDR3 is 17 residues. The CDR3 DNA, read in part, is TGCGCCAGCAGCTTGGCCAAGGCCCTCGGGGGAAATGAAAAA. It specifies CASSLAKALGGNEK. The full-length CDR3 reads as CASSLAKALGGNEKLFF.

In this sample, this clone turned up many times. The read gets to within 3 residues of the CDR3 end, and the germline J gene fills in the rest. The gene calls are TRBV20-1 and TRBJ2-3; TRBD2 agrees at 9 bases. The V segment lost 5 bases and the J segment 3 bases; nucleotides outside the gene matches: 9. From germline, CDR1 is DFQATT and CDR2 SNEGSKA (reference sequence). The CDR3 has 15 amino acids. The CDR3 bases that were read are TGCAGTGCTTCCCGGGTAGCGGGAGCTACAGATACG. Its protein product is CSASRVAGATDT. The entire CDR3 reads CSASRVAGATDTQYF.

At least ten counts were recorded for this clone. From the germline J gene comes the end of the CDR3, since the read stops 3 residues before it. V gene TRBV7-3 combines with J gene TRBJ2-7; D not resolved. Per the germline V gene, CDR1 is SGHTA and CDR2 is FQGTGA. The V end was cut by 2 bases, the J end by 5 bases, with 13 bases between. The CDR3 consists of 14 residues. CDR3: CASSLSGYNDEQYF. The CDR3 DNA, read in part, is TGTGCCAGCAGCTTATCAGGTTACAACGACGAG. Full variable domain (outside the CDR3, taken from reference TRBV7-3 and TRBJ2-7): GAGVSQTPSNKVTEKGKYVELRCDPISGHTALYWYRQSLGQGPEFLIYFQGTGAADDSGLPNDRFFAVRPEGSVSTLKIQRTERGDSAVYLCASSLSGYNDEQYFGPGTRLTVT.

This clone came up many times. The missing CDR3 end, 3 residues past where the read stops, is filled in from the germline J gene. The chain links TRBV30 to TRBJ2-3; 8 nucleotides match TRBD2. J gave up 6 bases and V 3 bases, and 2 bases lay outside the gene matches. The CDR3 length is 12 residues. CDR1 is GTSNPN, CDR2 SVGIG, per germline (reference sequence). CDR3 amino acids: CAWRAGADTQYF. The DNA read from the CDR3 is TGTGCCTGGAGAGCGGGAGCCGATACG.

This clone was picked up many times. The CDR3 loop is CASSLAASYEQYF. The part of the CDR3 DNA that was read is TGCGCCAGCAGTCTAGCGGCGTCCTACGAG. This rearrangement joins TRBV5-1 to TRBJ2-7, with 7 bases identical to TRBD2. The read stops 3 residues short of the end of the CDR3; the missing end is completed from the germline J gene. Germline CDR1 SGHRS, CDR2 YFSETQ. Losses at the gene ends were 5 bases for V and 1 base for J; bases not matched to a gene: 3. The CDR3 is made up of 13 amino acids.

This clone was detected many times. The CDR3 end lies 3 residues beyond the end of the read and is filled in from the germline J gene. J is TRBJ2-5 and V is TRBV7-2; TRBD1 is a possible D gene (5 bases). The CDR3 spans 15 residues. V was pared by 5 bases and J by 1 base, with 14 bases between. Germline V CDR1 and CDR2: SGHTA, FQGNSA. CDR3 sequence: CASSPLGRVQETQYF. The sequenced CDR3 bases are TGTGCCAGCAGCCCCTTAGGCAGGGTCCAAGAGACC.

This clone showed up many times. The read gets to within 3 residues of the CDR3 end, and the germline J gene fills in the rest. The chain employs TRBV18 and TRBJ2-3; 13 nucleotides line up with TRBD2. The CDR3 is 17 residues long. Germline V gene data show CDR1 as KGHSH and CDR2 as LQKENI. With V trimmed by 2 bases and J by 3 bases, 5 bases remained unmatched. The CDR3 bases that were read are TGTGCCAGCTCACCAAGGACTAGCGGGAGCGCTACAGATACG. Translating gives CASSPRTSGSATDT. The CDR3 reads in full as CASSPRTSGSATDTQYF.

This clone was counted many times. The DNA ends 3 residues before the CDR3 does, and the rest of the CDR3 is filled in from the germline J gene. The chain joins TRBV7-2 to TRBJ1-1; 8 positions match TRBD1. The CDR3 is made up of 14 amino acids. Trimming took 5 bases from V and 4 from J; bases not matched to a gene: 6. The germline V gene encodes CDR1 SGHTA and CDR2 FQGNSA. The part of the CDR3 DNA that was read is TGTGCCAGCAGCAAGGACAGGGTGGGCACTGAA. It specifies CASSKDRVGTE. The full CDR3 protein is CASSKDRVGTEAFF. Complete variable domain (other parts from reference TRBV7-2 and TRBJ1-1): GAGVSQSPSNKVTEKGKDVELRCDPISGHTALYWYRQSLGQGLEFLIYFQGNSAPDKSGLPSDRFSAERTGGSVSTLTIQRTQQEDSAVYLCASSKDRVGTEAFFGQGTRLTVV.

This clone was counted at least ten times. The read finishes 3 residues shy of the CDR3 end, and the germline J gene is used to complete it. The chain couples TRBV12-3 or TRBV12-4 to TRBJ2-3; 7 bases map to TRBD2. Unmatched junction bases numbered 6, after V lost 6 bases and J lost 0 bases. The CDR3 extends over 15 amino acids. CDR3 sequence: CASRRTRASTDTQYF. The sequenced CDR3 bases are TGTGCCAGCAGGCGGACTAGGGCGAGCACAGATACG.

This clone was seen at least ten times. Read sequence stops 3 residues before the CDR3 end, and the germline J gene provides the missing end. Other DNA sequences within the sample encode an identical CDR3. The chain has TRBV11-2 and TRBJ2-5; no clear D. The germline gives CDR1 SGHAT, CDR2 FQNNGV. V was pared by 0 bases and J by 5 bases, with 4 bases between. The CDR3 totals 12 residues. The sequenced part of the CDR3 DNA is TGTGCCAGCAGCTTAGACCGGGAGACC. Encoded protein: CASSLDRET. The whole CDR3 region reads CASSLDRETQYF.